This entry lists 18 T cell receptor beta chains sequenced from one sample in a study of T cell responses to AZD1222 COVID-19 vaccine. Clones were read by immunoSEQ multiplex PCR, and TCRdb kept only the in-frame ones, dropping some. The data hold 90,000 to 120,000 clones, with 80% to 95% observed a single time. Sequenced material: peripheral blood, taken 28 days after the second AZD1222 dose. The source is an adult who received the AZD1222 COVID-19 vaccine.

The chain employs TRBV6-6 and TRBJ1-3; D is unresolved. The CDR3 is made up of 13 amino acids. V lost 2 bases to trimming and J lost 0 bases, with 2 bases between them. The germline V gene encodes CDR1 MNHNY and CDR2 SVGAGI (reference sequence). The CDR3 nucleotides are TGTGCCAGCAGTTACAGCTCTGGAAACACCATATATTTT. It codes for CASSYSSGNTIYF.

The CDR3 DNA sequence: TGTGCCAGTAGTTTCGACAGGAACACTGAAGCTTTCTTT. It is translated as CASSFDRNTEAFF. The J gene is TRBJ1-1, the V gene TRBV19, with D tentatively TRBD1 (5 bases). There are 13 residues in the CDR3. V lost 5 bases and J 1 base, leaving 8 bases between the germline ends. The germline V gene has CDR1 LNHDA and CDR2 SQIVND (reference sequence).

The V gene is TRBV28, the J gene TRBJ1-4; a weak D match, TRBD1 (6 bases). The CDR3 length is 15 residues. In germline, CDR1 is MDHEN, CDR2 SYDVKM. Trimming left V 2 bases short and J 7 bases short, with 14 bases between. The CDR3 DNA follows: TGTGCCAGCAGTTTAACGGGGGCGGCCTCTGAAAAACTGTTTTTT. Translating it yields CASSLTGAASEKLFF.

The chain has TRBV5-1 and TRBJ1-1, with TRBD1 matching 9 bases. V lost 3 bases and J lost 1; bases outside the gene matches: 7. Looked up from germline, CDR1 is SGHRS and CDR2 is YFSETQ. This CDR3 is 16 amino acids long. In nucleotides, the CDR3 is TGCGCCAGCAGCTCCCCGGGACAGGGTAGGAACACTGAAGCTTTCTTT. Its protein product is CASSSPGQGRNTEAFF.

CDR3 loop: CASETRPLAGYNEQFF. CDR3 nucleotide sequence: TGTGCCAGCGAAACCCGTCCTCTAGCGGGGTACAATGAGCAGTTCTTC. The rearrangement links TRBV5-5 to TRBJ2-1, with 9 bases lining up with TRBD2. V lost 7 bases, J lost 4 bases, and 12 bases stayed unmatched. Germline assignment: CDR1 SGHKS and CDR2 YYEKEE (reference sequence). This CDR3 contains 16 residues. The whole variable domain, filled in from reference TRBV5-5 and TRBJ2-1, reads DAGVTQSPTHLIKTRGQQVTLRCSPISGHKSVSWYQQVLGQGPQFIFQYYEKEERGRGNFPDRFSARQFPNYSSELNVNALLLGDSALYLCASETRPLAGYNEQFFGPGTRLTVL.

CDR3 nucleotides: TGTGCCTCCGACAGGGAAGGGTTGGCTGAAGCTTTCTTT. The encoded protein is CASDREGLAEAFF. The chain joins TRBV30 to TRBJ1-1; 7 bases line up with TRBD1. This CDR3 contains 13 residues. Per the germline V gene, CDR1 is GTSNPN and CDR2 is SVGIG (reference sequence). Unmatched junction bases numbered 11, after V lost 7 bases and J lost 6 bases.

The gene calls are TRBV29-1 and TRBJ2-7, with D possibly TRBD1 on 6 matching bases. Per germline, CDR1 SQVTM and CDR2 ANQGSEA. This CDR3 contains 13 residues. V was trimmed by 5 bases and J by 2 bases, leaving 13 bases between them. CDR3 residues: CSVRGTSAYEQYF. The DNA for the CDR3 is TGCAGCGTTCGAGGGACATCAGCCTACGAGCAGTACTTC.

The genes are TRBV11-2 and TRBJ1-1; no clear D. The CDR3 spans 12 residues. CDR1 and CDR2 from the germline V gene are SGHAT and FQNNGV. V was shortened by 0 bases and J by 7 bases, with 6 bases between the two germline ends. The CDR3 reads CASSLEVFEAFF. The CDR3, as DNA: TGTGCCAGCAGCTTAGAGGTTTTTGAAGCTTTCTTT.

This clone turned up a few times. The J gene is TRBJ1-2, the V gene TRBV4-1; 9 bases match TRBD1. The ends lost 0 bases at V and 2 bases at J; junction bases unmatched: 13. In germline, CDR1 is MGHRA, CDR2 YSYEKL. The CDR3 loop spans 19 amino acids. The CDR3 sequence is CASSQEALTGTGKNYGYTF. CDR3 sequence (DNA): TGCGCCAGCAGCCAAGAAGCCCTAACCGGGACAGGGAAAAACTATGGCTACACCTTC.

This clone was recorded only once. CDR3 residues: CAISEWGNEQFF. In DNA form, the CDR3 reads TGTGCCATCAGTGAGTGGGGGAATGAGCAGTTCTTC. The chain links TRBV10-3 to TRBJ2-1; D assignment may be TRBD1 or TRBD2 (5 bases each). Germline V lookup: CDR1 ENHRY, CDR2 SYGVKD. Trimming left V 1 base short and J 7 bases short, with 5 bases between. The length of the CDR3 is 12 residues.

The chain has TRBV11-2 and TRBJ1-5, with unresolved D. The CDR3 consists of 13 residues. Trimming took 5 bases from V and 3 from J, leaving 8 bases between them. CDR1 is SGHAT, CDR2 FQNNGV, per germline. CDR3 sequence reads: CASSKGHNQPQHF. The CDR3 nucleotides read TGTGCCAGCAGCAAAGGGCACAATCAGCCCCAGCATTTT.

The J gene is TRBJ2-2, the V gene TRBV9; TRBD1 aligns across 12 bases. V gave up 3 bases and J gave up 5 bases; unmatched junction bases: 5. Germline V gene data show CDR1 as SGDLS and CDR2 as YYNGEE. The CDR3 is 16 residues long. CDR3 in DNA: TGTGCCAGCAGCGCCGGGACAGGGGGCTGGACCGGGGAGCTGTTTTTT. The encoded protein is CASSAGTGGWTGELFF.

The J gene is TRBJ1-2, the V gene TRBV28; no definite D call. V lost 2 bases and J lost 4, with 5 bases in between. Germline V lookup: CDR1 MDHEN, CDR2 SYDVKM. This CDR3 comprises 12 residues. Here the CDR3 DNA reads TGTGCCAGCAGTTTAAACCTCTATGGCTACACCTTC. It codes for CASSLNLYGYTF.

CDR3 amino acids: CSVAKGSGYTF. As DNA, the CDR3 is TGCAGCGTCGCCAAGGGGAGCGGCTACACCTTC. The chain combines TRBV29-1 with TRBJ1-2, with D possibly matching TRBD1 (5 bases). This CDR3 region has 11 residues. V lost 6 bases and J lost 8, with 13 bases in between. Germline V lookup: CDR1 SQVTM, CDR2 ANQGSEA.

This rearrangement joins TRBV11-2 to TRBJ2-7; D remains ambiguous. Germline assignment: CDR1 SGHAT and CDR2 FQNNGV. The V gene lost 1 base and the J gene lost 0 bases, with 4 bases spanning the gap. The CDR3 spans 13 residues. The CDR3 loop is CASSLVRSYEQYF. In DNA, the CDR3 is TGTGCCAGCAGCTTAGTCCGCTCCTACGAGCAGTACTTC.

This clone showed up just once. The rearrangement joins TRBV19 to TRBJ1-1; D might be TRBD1 (6 bases). Germline loops: CDR1 LNHDA, CDR2 SQIVND (reference sequence). The V end lost 9 bases, the J end lost 0 bases, and 11 bases lay between the germline ends. The CDR3 totals 13 residues. The CDR3 here is CASNRALNTEAFF. In DNA, the CDR3 is TGTGCCAGCAACAGGGCACTGAACACTGAAGCTTTCTTT.

This chain connects TRBV6-5 to TRBJ2-1; TRBD2 agrees at 7 bases. Losses at the gene ends were 2 bases for V and 7 bases for J; bases not matched to a gene: 8. The CDR3 contains 15 residues. Germline CDR1 reads MNHEY; CDR2 reads SVGAGI. The CDR3 DNA is TGTGCCAGCAGTTACACCTGGGGAGCGGGAAATGAGCAGTTCTTC. This codes for CASSYTWGAGNEQFF.

The CDR3 nucleotides are TGCGCCAGCAGCTTGTATCAGGGGGCGAACACCGGGGAGCTGTTTTTT. It specifies CASSLYQGANTGELFF. V gene TRBV5-1 combines with J gene TRBJ2-2; 7 positions match TRBD1. CDR1 and CDR2 from the germline V gene are SGHRS and YFSETQ. The CDR3 has 16 residues. V trimming: 1 base; J trimming: 0 bases; junction bases outside the gene matches: 3.